This entry lists 8 T cell receptor beta chains sequenced from one sample in a study of T cell responses to AZD1222 COVID-19 vaccine. Some clones are missing from TCRdb's copy, which holds only in-frame ones; the method was immunoSEQ multiplex PCR. The sample has more than 120,000 clones, 85% to 90% seen once; the top ten hold around 1.6%. The specimen comprised peripheral blood, sampled 28 days after the second AZD1222 dose. These TCRs come from an adult who received the AZD1222 COVID-19 vaccine.

The CDR3 region has the DNA TGTGCCAGCAGTTCCCCCGGGACGGTCCTCGAGACCCAGTACTTC. Protein sequence: CASSSPGTVLETQYF. This sequence joins TRBV28 and TRBJ2-5; either TRBD1 or TRBD2 may supply D (5 bases each). V was pared by 4 bases and J by 5 bases, with 17 bases between. Germline loops: CDR1 MDHEN, CDR2 SYDVKM. CDR3 length: 15 residues.

The chain uses TRBV5-4 and TRBJ1-1, with a tentative D call TRBD1 (5 bases). Trimming cost V 0 bases and J 4 bases, with 10 bases left between them. Germline values: CDR1 SGHNT, CDR2 YYREEE (reference sequence). The CDR3 length is 14 residues. The CDR3 DNA reads as TGTGCCAGCAGCTTGGGGGGCGGGGGCACTGAAGCTTTCTTT. Amino acid sequence: CASSLGGGGTEAFF.

This chain uses TRBV7-6 with TRBJ2-7; D is possibly TRBD2 (6 bases). This CDR3 region has 15 residues. Germline V gene sequence: CDR1 SGHVS, CDR2 FNYEAQ. Deletions cut 0 bases from V and 3 bases from J, with 12 bases between. The CDR3 is CASSLAPEGLYEQYV. In DNA form, the CDR3 reads TGTGCCAGCAGCTTAGCGCCGGAGGGTCTCTACGAGCAGTACGTC.

The chain employs TRBV18 and TRBJ1-6; D perhaps matches TRBD1 (6 bases). Germline V gives CDR1 KGHSH, CDR2 LQKENI. The CDR3 is 15 residues long. Trimming took off 3 bases at V and 2 bases at J, with 8 bases between the two ends. The CDR3 nucleotides read TGTGCCAGCTCACCCCGGGACACCTATAATTCACCCCTCCACTTT. Translating it yields CASSPRDTYNSPLHF.

The chain links TRBV7-9 to TRBJ1-1, with D possibly being TRBD1 (6 bases). Trimming left V 5 bases short and J 0 bases short, with 13 bases between. Germline V gene sequence: CDR1 SEHNR, CDR2 FQNEAQ (reference sequence). The CDR3 runs to 15 residues. As DNA, the CDR3 is TGTGCCAGCAGCCCTAGGGACACTCTGAACACTGAAGCTTTCTTT. This sequence encodes CASSPRDTLNTEAFF.

This clone was observed a handful of times. The V call is TRBV20-1, the J call TRBJ1-1; D gene unclear. V was trimmed by 0 bases and J by 5 bases, leaving 4 bases between them. The germline V gene has CDR1 DFQATT and CDR2 SNEGSKA (reference sequence). The CDR3 runs 11 residues. CDR3 sequence: CSARDFTEAFF. The CDR3 DNA is TGCAGTGCTAGAGATTTTACTGAAGCTTTCTTT.

This chain links TRBV12-5 with TRBJ2-3; D uncertain. Germline CDR1 is LGHNT and CDR2 is FRNRAP. The CDR3 consists of 15 residues. With 7 bases removed from V and 4 bases from J, the gap between germline ends came to 18 bases. For the CDR3, the DNA is TGTGCTAGTGCCCTTCGGGCAGACCGGCCAGATACGCAGTATTTT. Residues: CASALRADRPDTQYF.

This clone was found once. CDR3 nucleotide sequence: TGCGCCAGCAGCCAAGATTACGGGAAGAGCTCTGGAAACACCATATATTTT. It codes for CASSQDYGKSSGNTIYF. This sequence joins TRBV4-1 and TRBJ1-3; D remains ambiguous. The CDR3 spans 17 residues. CDR1 and CDR2 from the germline V gene are MGHRA and YSYEKL. The V gene lost 0 bases and the J gene lost 0 bases, with 12 bases spanning the gap.